This passage covers 10 T cell receptor beta chains from one sample sequenced in a study of blood T cell repertoires in COVID-19. The method was immunoSEQ multiplex PCR; TCRdb's version includes in-frame clones alone and lacks a portion of them. The data contain about 99,000 clones, around 84% of them seen just once; the ten biggest clones take up less than 2%. Sequencing was performed on peripheral blood. Receptors originate from a man in his sixties or seventies with active or convalescent COVID-19.

This chain joins TRBV2 and TRBJ2-3, with 7 nucleotides matching TRBD1. In germline, CDR1 is SNHLY, CDR2 FYNNEI. The CDR3 length is 17 residues. Losses at the gene ends were 0 bases for V and 4 bases for J; bases not matched to a gene: 10. The DNA of the CDR3 is TGTGCCAGCAGTGAAGCGCTACGACAGGGCGAGGCAGATACGCAGTATTTT. This translates into CASSEALRQGEADTQYF.

The rearrangement links TRBV4-2 to TRBJ1-1, with D unresolved. This CDR3 is built from 13 residues. Deletions cut 4 bases from V and 0 bases from J, with 6 bases between. From germline, CDR1 is LGHNA and CDR2 YNFKEQ. DNA for the CDR3: TGTGCCAGCAGCCCACAGATGAACACTGAAGCTTTCTTT. This sequence encodes CASSPQMNTEAFF.

In this sample, this clone turned up once. The J gene is TRBJ1-6, the V gene TRBV5-1; TRBD1 matches at 10 bases. J gave up 2 bases and V 0 bases, and 5 bases lay outside the gene matches. Germline V gene sequence: CDR1 SGHRS, CDR2 YFSETQ. CDR3 length equals 18 residues. For the CDR3, the DNA is TGCGCCAGCAGCTTGGAGGGACAGGGGTCCCCCTATAATTCACCCCTCCACTTT. Amino acid sequence: CASSLEGQGSPYNSPLHF.

This sequence joins TRBV6-4 and TRBJ1-4, with D perhaps TRBD1 (5 bases). The CDR3 has 15 residues. Per the germline V gene, CDR1 is MRHNA and CDR2 is SNTAGT. Between the trimmed V and J ends, which lost 2 bases and 7 bases, there was a span of 14 bases. The CDR3 here is CASSDRGQASEKLFF. CDR3 DNA sequence: TGTGCCAGCAGTGACAGGGGCCAAGCGAGTGAAAAACTGTTTTTT.

J is TRBJ2-3 and V is TRBV28, with a tentative D call TRBD2 (6 bases). V was pared by 7 bases and J by 2 bases, with 16 bases between. CDR1 and CDR2 (germline): MDHEN, SYDVKM. CDR3 length: 15 amino acids. The DNA for the CDR3 is TGTGCCAGCAAAATGGGAGGAGTCACCACAGATACGCAGTATTTT. Protein product: CASKMGGVTTDTQYF. Full variable domain (rest looked up from reference TRBV28 and TRBJ2-3): DVKVTQSSRYLVKRTGEKVFLECVQDMDHENMFWYRQDPGLGLRLIYFSYDVKMKEKGDIPEGYSVSREKKERFSLILESASTNQTSMYLCASKMGGVTTDTQYFGPGTRLTVL.

The V gene is TRBV18, the J gene TRBJ2-5; 10 bases match TRBD1. Germline trimming cut 3 bases from V and 5 bases from J; bases unmatched to any gene: 3. The CDR3 spans 14 residues. Germline CDR1 KGHSH, CDR2 LQKENI. The CDR3 reads CASSPTGGRETQYF. CDR3 DNA sequence: TGTGCCAGCTCACCGACAGGGGGCAGGGAGACCCAGTACTTC.

The V and J genes are TRBV27 and TRBJ1-1; TRBD1 matches 9 bases. This CDR3 has 14 residues. Losses at the gene ends were 2 bases for V and 6 bases for J; bases not matched to a gene: 4. From germline, CDR1 is MNHEY and CDR2 SMNVEV (reference sequence). The chain's CDR3 is CASSLPGQGAEAFF. CDR3 coding DNA: TGTGCCAGCAGTTTACCGGGACAGGGTGCTGAAGCTTTCTTT.

The chain joins TRBV5-1 to TRBJ1-1; possible D gene TRBD1, 5 bases. V lost 0 bases to trimming and J lost 6 bases, with 9 bases between them. This CDR3 spans 13 amino acids. CDR1 SGHRS and CDR2 YFSETQ come from the germline V gene. The CDR3 DNA reads as TGCGCCAGCAGCTTGGAAGGGGTCCCTGAAGCTTTCTTT. Translated: CASSLEGVPEAFF.

This clone was observed a few times. Here the CDR3 reads CASSLSGGYEQYF. The CDR3 nucleotides read TGTGCCAGCAGCTTATCGGGGGGCTACGAGCAGTACTTC. V gene TRBV7-9 combines with J gene TRBJ2-7, with TRBD2 matching over 7 bases. Looked up from germline, CDR1 is SEHNR and CDR2 is FQNEAQ (reference sequence). Germline trimming cut 2 bases from V and 3 bases from J; bases unmatched to any gene: 1. CDR3 size: 13 residues. The variable domain in full, completed from reference TRBV7-9 and TRBJ2-7, reads DTGVSQNPRHKITKRGQNVTFRCDPISEHNRLYWYRQTLGQGPEFLTYFQNEAQLEKSRLLSDRFSAERPKGSFSTLEIQRTEQGDSAMYLCASSLSGGYEQYFGPGTRLTVT.

This chain connects TRBV29-1 to TRBJ2-4; a weak D match, TRBD2 (5 bases). Germline assignment: CDR1 SQVTM and CDR2 ANQGSEA. CDR3 length: 13 amino acids. V was pared by 7 bases and J by 0 bases, with 10 bases between. The DNA for the CDR3 is TGCAGCGCCCCGAGCGGAGCCAAAAACATTCAGTACTTC. Amino acid sequence: CSAPSGAKNIQYF.